This T cell receptor beta chain is drawn from a study of shared clonotypes between healthy human individuals. The CDR3 is made up of 13 amino acids. In germline, CDR1 is SGHTA, CDR2 FQGNSA. V gave up 0 bases and J gave up 6 bases; unmatched junction bases: 1. Assay: immunoSEQ multiplex PCR; the TCRdb copy retains only in-frame clones and omits some. The table records about 2 million clones, 85% to 95% of them present only once. Study-level findings and limits: When compared with the clonotypes that were shared by all four sorted-subset donors, the non-shared clonotypes turned out to have lower generation probabilities.

In the case of this clone: Its target is unknown. In the same sample, other DNA sequences code for this CDR3.

The origin of this receptor is a young man in good health. V gene TRBV7-2 combines with J gene TRBJ2-7; 8 bases line up with TRBD1. The sequenced material came from naive CD4+ T cells sorted from blood. Documented subset: CD45RA+ positively selected. The CDR3 DNA reads as TGTGCCAGCAGCTTAGCGACAGGGGTCGAGCAGTACTTC. Its translation is CASSLATGVEQYF.